The present T cell receptor beta chain was sequenced within a study of T cell changes during pregnancy in multiple sclerosis. Produced via immunoSEQ multiplex PCR; TCRdb's table is partial and in-frame only. The data hold roughly 72,000 clones, with more than 70% observed a single time. There are 15 residues in the CDR3. Germline CDR1 and CDR2: SGHRS and YFSETQ. Trimming pared 7 bases from V and 0 bases from J, leaving 15 bases between. This TCR was recovered from a female donor in good health, enrolled as a control in a pregnancy study. V gene TRBV5-1 combines with J gene TRBJ2-3; D is unresolved. The sample was peripheral blood, taken in the first trimester of pregnancy. The CDR3 nucleotides read TGCGCCAGCCGCCCCTGGAGCAGAAGCACAGATACGCAGTATTTT. Translated, it gives CASRPWSRSTDTQYF.